The entry that follows covers one T cell receptor (beta chain) sequence. V was cut by 0 bases and J by 10 bases, with 9 bases left in between. Germline CDR1 reads GTSNPN; CDR2 reads SVGIG (reference sequence). This CDR3 has 11 residues. Data came from immunoSEQ multiplex PCR; TCRdb stores just in-frame clones and leaves some out. The sample comprises some 100,000 clones, more than 75% of which are singletons, and around 4.7% rests with the top ten. This sample was taken from a study of blood T cell repertoires in COVID-19. The clonotype originates from an elderly woman with active COVID-19. Sequenced input: peripheral blood. The chain joins TRBV30 to TRBJ2-5, with D maybe TRBD2 (5 bases). The DNA of the CDR3 is TGTGCCTGGAGTGTAGAGGCGGGCCAGTACTTC. Translating gives CAWSVEAGQYF.